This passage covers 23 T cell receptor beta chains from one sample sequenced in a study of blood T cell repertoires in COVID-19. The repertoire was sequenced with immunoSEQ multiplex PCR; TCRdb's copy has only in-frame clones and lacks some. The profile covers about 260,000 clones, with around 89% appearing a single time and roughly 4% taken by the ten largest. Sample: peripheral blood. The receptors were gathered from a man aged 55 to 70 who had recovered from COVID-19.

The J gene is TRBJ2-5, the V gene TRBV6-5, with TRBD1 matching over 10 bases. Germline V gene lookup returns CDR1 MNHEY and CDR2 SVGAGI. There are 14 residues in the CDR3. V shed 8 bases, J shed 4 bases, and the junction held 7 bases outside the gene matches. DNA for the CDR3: TGTGCCAGCCACGAGACAGGGGGCTTAGAGACCCAGTACTTC. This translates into CASHETGGLETQYF.

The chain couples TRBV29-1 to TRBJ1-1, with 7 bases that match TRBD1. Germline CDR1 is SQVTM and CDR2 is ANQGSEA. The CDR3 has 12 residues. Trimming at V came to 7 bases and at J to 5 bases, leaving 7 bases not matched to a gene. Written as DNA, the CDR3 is TGCAGCGCTTACAGGGGAGAAACTGAAGCTTTCTTT. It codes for CSAYRGETEAFF. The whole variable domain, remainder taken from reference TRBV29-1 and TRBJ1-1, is SAVISQKPSRDICQRGTSLTIQCQVDSQVTMMFWYRQQPGQSLTLIATANQGSEATYESGFVIDKFPISRPNLTFSTLTVSNMSPEDSSIYLCSAYRGETEAFFGQGTRLTVV.

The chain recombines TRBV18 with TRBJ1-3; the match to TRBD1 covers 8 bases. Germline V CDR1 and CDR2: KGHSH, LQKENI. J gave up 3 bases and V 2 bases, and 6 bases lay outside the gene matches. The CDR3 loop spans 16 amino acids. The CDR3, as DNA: TGTGCCAGCTCACCAGGGACAGGCCTACTTGGAAACACCATATATTTT. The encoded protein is CASSPGTGLLGNTIYF.

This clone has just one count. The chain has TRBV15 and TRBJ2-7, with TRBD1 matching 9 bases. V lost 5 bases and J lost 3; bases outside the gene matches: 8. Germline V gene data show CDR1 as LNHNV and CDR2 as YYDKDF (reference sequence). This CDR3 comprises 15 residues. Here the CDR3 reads CATSGTGRLDYEQYF. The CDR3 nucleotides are TGTGCCACCAGCGGGACAGGGCGCCTAGACTACGAGCAGTACTTC.

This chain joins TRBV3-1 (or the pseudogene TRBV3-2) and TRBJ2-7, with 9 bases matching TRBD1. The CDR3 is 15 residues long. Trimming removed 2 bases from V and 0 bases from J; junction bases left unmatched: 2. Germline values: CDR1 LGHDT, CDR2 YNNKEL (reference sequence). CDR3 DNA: TGTGCCAGCAGCCAATGGACAGGGGTCTCCTACGAGCAGTACTTC. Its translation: CASSQWTGVSYEQYF.

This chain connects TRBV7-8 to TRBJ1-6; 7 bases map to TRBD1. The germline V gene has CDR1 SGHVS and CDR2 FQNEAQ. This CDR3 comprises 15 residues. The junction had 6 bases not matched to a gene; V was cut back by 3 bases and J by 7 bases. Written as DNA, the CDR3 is TGTGCCAGCAGCTTGGGACAGTCGGGGAATTCACCCCTCCACTTT. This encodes CASSLGQSGNSPLHF.

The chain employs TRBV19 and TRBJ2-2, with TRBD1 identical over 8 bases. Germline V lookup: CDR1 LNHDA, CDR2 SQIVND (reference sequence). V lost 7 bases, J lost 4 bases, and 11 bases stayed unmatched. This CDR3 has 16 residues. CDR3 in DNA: TGTGCCAGTACCATCACAGGGGGTAGGGTCACCGGGGAGCTGTTTTTT. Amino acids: CASTITGGRVTGELFF.

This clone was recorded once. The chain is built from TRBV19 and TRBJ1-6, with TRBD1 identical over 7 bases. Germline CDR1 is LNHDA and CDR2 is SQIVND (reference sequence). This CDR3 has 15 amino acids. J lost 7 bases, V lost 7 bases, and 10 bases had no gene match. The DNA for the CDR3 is TGTGCCAGTAACCAGGGGGGCAATGCGAATTCACCCCTCCACTTT. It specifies CASNQGGNANSPLHF.

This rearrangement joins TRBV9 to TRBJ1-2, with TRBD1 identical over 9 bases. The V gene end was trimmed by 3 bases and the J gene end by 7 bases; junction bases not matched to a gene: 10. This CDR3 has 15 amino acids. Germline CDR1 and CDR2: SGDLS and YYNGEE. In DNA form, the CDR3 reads TGTGCCAGCAGCGGACTTCGGGACAGGGACGCTGGCTACACCTTC. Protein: CASSGLRDRDAGYTF.

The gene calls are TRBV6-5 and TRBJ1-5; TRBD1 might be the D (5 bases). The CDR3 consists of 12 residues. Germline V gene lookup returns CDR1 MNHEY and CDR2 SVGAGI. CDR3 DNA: TGTATGACAGTCGCTAGCAATCAGCCCCAGCATTTT. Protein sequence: CMTVASNQPQHF.

The CDR3, as DNA: TGCGCCAGCAGCCGTTTAGCGGGGGGGTCAGATACGCAGTATTTT. It is translated as CASSRLAGGSDTQYF. V usage is TRBV5-1 and J usage is TRBJ2-3, with 11 nucleotides matching TRBD2. The CDR3 consists of 15 residues. The V gene end was trimmed by 4 bases and the J gene end by 4 bases; junction bases not matched to a gene: 5. Germline CDR1 is SGHRS and CDR2 is YFSETQ. Complete variable domain (other parts from reference TRBV5-1 and TRBJ2-3): KAGVTQTPRYLIKTRGQQVTLSCSPISGHRSVSWYQQTPGQGLQFLFEYFSETQRNKGNFPGRFSGRQFSNSRSEMNVSTLELGDSALYLCASSRLAGGSDTQYFGPGTRLTVL.

The CDR3 bases are TGTGCCAGCAGTTCGCCCCCAGGGTCGGGGGACTATGGCTACACCTTC. Residues: CASSSPPGSGDYGYTF. V is TRBV28 and J is TRBJ1-2; D possibly corresponds to TRBD1 (5 bases). Germline-derived CDR1 and CDR2 are MDHEN and SYDVKM. This CDR3 has 16 amino acids. V lost 4 bases and J 3 bases, leaving 18 bases between the germline ends.

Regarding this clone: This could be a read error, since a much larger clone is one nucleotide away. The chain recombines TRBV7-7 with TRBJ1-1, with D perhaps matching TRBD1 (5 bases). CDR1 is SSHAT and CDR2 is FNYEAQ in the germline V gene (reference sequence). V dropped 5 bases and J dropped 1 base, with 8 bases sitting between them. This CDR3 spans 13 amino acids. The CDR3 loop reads CASSPDTNTEAFF. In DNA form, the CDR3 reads TGTGCCAGCAGCCCGGACACGAACACTGAAGCTTTCTTT.

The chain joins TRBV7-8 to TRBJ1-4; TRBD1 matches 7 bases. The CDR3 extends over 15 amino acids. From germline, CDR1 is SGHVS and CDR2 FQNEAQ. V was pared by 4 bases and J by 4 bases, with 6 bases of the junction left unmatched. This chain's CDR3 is CASSYGTAINEKLFF. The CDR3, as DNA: TGTGCCAGCAGCTACGGGACAGCGATTAATGAAAAACTGTTTTTT.

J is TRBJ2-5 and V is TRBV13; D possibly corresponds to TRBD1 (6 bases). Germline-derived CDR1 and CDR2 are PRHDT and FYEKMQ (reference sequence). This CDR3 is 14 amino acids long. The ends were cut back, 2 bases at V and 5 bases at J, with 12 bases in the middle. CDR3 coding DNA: TGTGCCAGCAGCTTACAGGGGTTCAAGGAGACCCAGTACTTC. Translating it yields CASSLQGFKETQYF.

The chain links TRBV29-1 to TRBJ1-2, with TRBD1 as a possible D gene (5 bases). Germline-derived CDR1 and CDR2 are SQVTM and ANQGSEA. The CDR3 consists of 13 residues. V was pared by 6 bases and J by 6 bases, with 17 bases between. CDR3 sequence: CSVKGGSGHGYTF. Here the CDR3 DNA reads TGCAGCGTGAAGGGAGGTTCAGGGCATGGCTACACCTTC.

DNA for the CDR3: TGCAGCGCCGGGACAGGGGACAAGGGGGTCTACGAGCAGTACTTC. Translating gives CSAGTGDKGVYEQYF. V gene TRBV29-1 combines with J gene TRBJ2-7; TRBD1 aligns across 10 bases. V trimming: 7 bases; J trimming: 3 bases; junction bases outside the gene matches: 12. CDR1 and CDR2 from the germline V gene are SQVTM and ANQGSEA. The CDR3 extends over 15 amino acids.

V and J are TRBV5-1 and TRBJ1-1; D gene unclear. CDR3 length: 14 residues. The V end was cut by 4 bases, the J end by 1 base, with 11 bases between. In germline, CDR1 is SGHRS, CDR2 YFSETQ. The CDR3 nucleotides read TGCGCCAGCAGCCCCGACAAACAGAACACTGAAGCTTTCTTT. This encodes CASSPDKQNTEAFF.

CDR3 protein: CASSLGPDRGETQYF. CDR3 nucleotide sequence: TGTGCCAGCAGCTTGGGGCCCGACAGGGGAGAGACCCAGTACTTC. This rearrangement joins TRBV5-4 to TRBJ2-5, with 8 bases that match TRBD1. The germline CDR1 and CDR2 sequences are SGHNT and YYREEE (reference sequence). The CDR3 sequence is 15 residues long. V shed 0 bases and J 4 bases; nucleotides not matched to a gene: 5.

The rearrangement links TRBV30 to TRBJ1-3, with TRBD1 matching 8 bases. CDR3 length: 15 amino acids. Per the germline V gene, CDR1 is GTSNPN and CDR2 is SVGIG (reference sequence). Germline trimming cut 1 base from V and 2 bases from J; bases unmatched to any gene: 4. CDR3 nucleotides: TGTGCCTGGAGTGCCAGGGGGCTACCTGGAAACACCATATATTTT. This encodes CAWSARGLPGNTIYF.

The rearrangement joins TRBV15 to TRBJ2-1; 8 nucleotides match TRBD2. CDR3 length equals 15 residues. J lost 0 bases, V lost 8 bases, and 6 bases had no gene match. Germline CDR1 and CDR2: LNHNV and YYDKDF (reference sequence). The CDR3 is CATWRGVSSYNEQFF. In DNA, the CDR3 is TGTGCCACCTGGCGGGGGGTCAGCTCCTACAATGAGCAGTTCTTC.

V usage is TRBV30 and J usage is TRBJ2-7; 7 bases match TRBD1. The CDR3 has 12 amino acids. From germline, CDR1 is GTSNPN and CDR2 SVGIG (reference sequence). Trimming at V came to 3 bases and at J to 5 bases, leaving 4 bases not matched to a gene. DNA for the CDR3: TGTGCCTGGAGAACAGGGGTCGACGAGCAGTACTTC. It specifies CAWRTGVDEQYF.

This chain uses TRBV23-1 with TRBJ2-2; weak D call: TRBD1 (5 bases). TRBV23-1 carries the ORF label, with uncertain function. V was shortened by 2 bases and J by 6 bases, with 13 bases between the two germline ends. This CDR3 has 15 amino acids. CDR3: CASSQDSLKPGELFF. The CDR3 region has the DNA TGCGCCAGCAGTCAAGACAGTCTGAAGCCCGGGGAGCTGTTTTTT.